The 24 T cell receptor beta chains in this list originate from one sample, sequenced in a study of blood T cell repertoires in COVID-19 (dated by TCRdb to 2018 to 2021). Receptor amplification or capture employed the immunoSEQ multiplex PCR assay. TCRdb stores this immuneACCESS table with in-frame sequences only. Part of the clones is absent; in the studies checked, under half of the shortfall reflects unresolved V genes, and no reason is known for the rest. The sample has about 170,000 clones on record, around nine tenths of them singletons. The ten biggest clones cover about 2.6% of the sample. Input material: peripheral blood. These receptors all come from a woman of 80 years or more with COVID-19, enrolled during active disease.

The chain carries TRBV4-3 and TRBJ1-5, with D possibly TRBD1 on 5 matching bases. The CDR3 covers 13 residues. Germline V gene sequence: CDR1 LGHNA, CDR2 YSLEER. V was trimmed by 0 bases and J by 5 bases, leaving 5 bases between them. As DNA, the CDR3 is TGCGCCAGCAGCCAAGAAGGGGATCAGCCCCAGCATTTT. Translation gives CASSQEGDQPQHF.

The gene calls are TRBV10-1 and TRBJ2-2, with 12 bases aligning to TRBD1. In germline, CDR1 is WNHNN, CDR2 SYGVQD (reference sequence). This CDR3 is 16 amino acids long. Germline trimming cut 2 bases from V and 8 bases from J; bases unmatched to any gene: 6. The CDR3 coding sequence is TGCGCCAGCAGTGAGCTGGGACAGGGGGCTAATGGGGAGCTGTTTTTT. Translation gives CASSELGQGANGELFF.

The chain uses TRBV7-6 and TRBJ1-1, with D tentatively TRBD1 (6 bases). Germline lookup yields CDR1 SGHVS and CDR2 FNYEAQ. The CDR3 totals 14 residues. The germline V and J ends were trimmed by 2 bases and 0 bases, with 7 bases remaining between them. In DNA, the CDR3 is TGTGCCAGCAGCTTACAGGGGATGAACACTGAAGCTTTCTTT. This codes for CASSLQGMNTEAFF.

This chain links TRBV28 with TRBJ2-2; D unresolved. With 6 bases removed from V and 4 bases from J, the gap between germline ends came to 9 bases. CDR3 length: 13 amino acids. Per the germline V gene, CDR1 is MDHEN and CDR2 is SYDVKM. DNA of the CDR3: TGTGCCAGCAGCCTCGGTTCCACCGGGGAGCTGTTTTTT. Translated: CASSLGSTGELFF. The variable domain in full, completed from reference TRBV28 and TRBJ2-2, reads DVKVTQSSRYLVKRTGEKVFLECVQDMDHENMFWYRQDPGLGLRLIYFSYDVKMKEKGDIPEGYSVSREKKERFSLILESASTNQTSMYLCASSLGSTGELFFGEGSRLTVL.

V gene TRBV7-9 combines with J gene TRBJ1-1, with D perhaps TRBD1 (5 bases). The CDR3 extends over 15 amino acids. V was clipped by 3 bases and J by 1 base, with 12 bases between them. The germline V gene has CDR1 SEHNR and CDR2 FQNEAQ (reference sequence). The CDR3: CASSLPGLQNTEAFF. In nucleotides, the CDR3 is TGTGCCAGCAGCTTGCCGGGACTGCAGAACACTGAAGCTTTCTTT.

The genes are TRBV11-2 and TRBJ1-2; D gene unclear. Germline V gene sequence: CDR1 SGHAT, CDR2 FQNNGV. Trimming stripped 2 bases from V and 4 bases from J, with 11 bases between. The length of the CDR3 is 14 residues. Written as DNA, the CDR3 is TGTGCCAGCAGCTTATGGGAGGGTAGCTATGGCTACACCTTC. It is translated as CASSLWEGSYGYTF.

CDR3 nucleotides: TGCGCCAGCAGCTTGGACGGGGGGCGCAGCTATGGCTACACCTTC. Its translation is CASSLDGGRSYGYTF. The chain recombines TRBV5-1 with TRBJ1-2, with D perhaps TRBD1 (6 bases). The CDR3 runs to 15 residues. V lost 0 bases to trimming and J lost 4 bases, with 13 bases between them. Germline values: CDR1 SGHRS, CDR2 YFSETQ.

This sequence joins TRBV5-4 and TRBJ2-1; a weak D match, TRBD2 (5 bases). This CDR3 is built from 16 residues. V gave up 4 bases and J gave up 6 bases, with 20 bases separating them. Germline CDR1 reads SGHNT; CDR2 reads YYREEE (reference sequence). The CDR3 DNA sequence: TGTGCCAGCAGCCAATTCCTAGCAGTAGGTGTCAATGAGCAGTTCTTC. Translated: CASSQFLAVGVNEQFF.

J is TRBJ2-1 and V is TRBV6-4; 12 bases align to TRBD2. CDR1 is MRHNA and CDR2 is SNTAGT in the germline V gene. Trimming took 4 bases from V and 4 from J; bases not matched to a gene: 2. The CDR3 loop spans 15 amino acids. The CDR3 is CASSVLAGGYNEQFF. Written as DNA, the CDR3 is TGTGCCAGCAGTGTTCTAGCGGGAGGGTACAATGAGCAGTTCTTC.

The V gene is TRBV5-6, the J gene TRBJ2-2, with 16 bases lining up with TRBD2. The CDR3 runs to 19 residues. Germline CDR1 SGHDT, CDR2 YYEEEE. Unmatched junction bases numbered 8, after V lost 0 bases and J lost 6 bases. The CDR3: CASSLAGLAGGRRPGELFF. The CDR3 DNA reads as TGTGCCAGCAGCTTGGCGGGACTAGCGGGAGGGCGGCGACCCGGGGAGCTGTTTTTT.

This chain joins TRBV5-4 and TRBJ2-1; 7 positions match TRBD1. The CDR3 contains 15 residues. J lost 6 bases, V lost 6 bases, and 12 bases had no gene match. In germline, CDR1 is SGHNT, CDR2 YYREEE (reference sequence). The CDR3 region has the DNA TGTGCCAGCATGAGACAGGGCGGTTCTACCAATGAGCAGTTCTTC. Amino acids: CASMRQGGSTNEQFF.

V and J are TRBV6-2 or TRBV6-3 and TRBJ2-7; 10 nucleotides match TRBD1. The trim removed 5 bases at V and 4 bases at J, leaving 2 bases unmatched. This CDR3 is built from 13 residues. Germline V gene data show CDR1 as MNHEY and CDR2 as SVGEGT. The CDR3 nucleotides read TGTGCCAGCAGTGACAGGGGGCCTTACGAGCAGTACTTC. It encodes CASSDRGPYEQYF.

V and J are TRBV6-5 and TRBJ1-5, with TRBD1 matching 7 bases. This CDR3 contains 12 residues. From germline, CDR1 is MNHEY and CDR2 SVGAGI. V shed 6 bases and J 6 bases; nucleotides not matched to a gene: 2. In DNA, the CDR3 is TGTGCCAGCAGCGACAGGGTTCAGCCCCAGCATTTT. This sequence encodes CASSDRVQPQHF.

The genes are TRBV6-1 and TRBJ1-2; D uncertain. The V gene's germline CDR1 is MNHNS and CDR2 SASEGT. The CDR3 has 13 amino acids. The V and J ends lost 0 bases and 1 base respectively, with 3 bases between them. CDR3 amino acids: CASSEAFNYGYTF. The CDR3, as DNA: TGTGCCAGCAGTGAAGCCTTTAACTATGGCTACACCTTC.

The CDR3 bases are TGTGCCAGCAGTCTTGCCTGGACTTCGAACGAGCAGTACTTC. As protein: CASSLAWTSNEQYF. The V and J genes are TRBV28 and TRBJ2-7, with a possible D match to TRBD2 (5 bases). The CDR3 runs 14 residues. Germline V gene data show CDR1 as MDHEN and CDR2 as SYDVKM. V was pared by 5 bases and J by 5 bases, with 16 bases between.

The gene calls are TRBV2 and TRBJ2-6, with 9 bases lining up with TRBD2. V dropped 2 bases and J dropped 3; count of bases not matched to a gene: 5. The V gene's germline CDR1 is SNHLY and CDR2 FYNNEI. The CDR3 totals 17 residues. CDR3 loop: CASSERVSGSGANVLTF. The CDR3 DNA is TGTGCCAGCAGTGAAAGGGTTAGCGGGAGTGGGGCCAACGTCCTGACTTTC. Full variable domain (outside the CDR3, taken from reference TRBV2 and TRBJ2-6): EPEVTQTPSHQVTQMGQEVILRCVPISNHLYFYWYRQILGQKVEFLVSFYNNEISEKSEIFDDQFSVERPDGSNFTLKIRSTKLEDSAMYFCASSERVSGSGANVLTFGAGSRLTVL.

This clone was counted a single time. The chain uses TRBV9 and TRBJ1-5; 11 nucleotides agree with TRBD1. CDR3 length: 16 residues. Germline CDR1 is SGDLS and CDR2 is YYNGEE. V shed 3 bases, J shed 4 bases, and the junction held 6 bases outside the gene matches. CDR3 protein: CASSEGTGGSNQPQHF. The CDR3 nucleotides read TGTGCCAGCAGCGAAGGGACAGGGGGTTCTAATCAGCCCCAGCATTTT.

This chain links TRBV7-8 with TRBJ2-5, with 14 nucleotides matching TRBD2. J gave up 4 bases and V 5 bases, and 12 bases lay outside the gene matches. Germline V CDR1 and CDR2: SGHVS, FQNEAQ. CDR3 length: 18 amino acids. The CDR3 nucleotides read TGTGCCAGCAGCGAAGGACCCGGGACTAGCGGGAGTGGAGAGACCCAGTACTTC. Protein sequence: CASSEGPGTSGSGETQYF.

This clone was picked up one time. The chain has TRBV7-9 and TRBJ1-1; 9 bases fit TRBD1. The CDR3 sequence is 14 residues long. Per the germline V gene, CDR1 is SEHNR and CDR2 is FQNEAQ (reference sequence). The V gene end was trimmed by 4 bases and the J gene end by 1 base; junction bases not matched to a gene: 1. This CDR3 reads CASSWDRANTEAFF. The CDR3 DNA reads as TGTGCCAGCAGCTGGGACAGGGCGAACACTGAAGCTTTCTTT.

This sequence joins TRBV25-1 and TRBJ2-2; a possible D gene is TRBD1 (5 bases). V lost 3 bases and J 4 bases, leaving 12 bases between the germline ends. The germline CDR1 and CDR2 sequences are MGHDK and SYGVNS. The CDR3 length is 15 residues. CDR3 nucleotide sequence: TGTGCCAGCAGTGACAGGGATATTGGCACCGGGGAGCTGTTTTTT. Translation: CASSDRDIGTGELFF. Variable domain in full (rest from reference TRBV25-1 and TRBJ2-2): EADIYQTPRYLVIGTGKKITLECSQTMGHDKMYWYQQDPGMELHLIHYSYGVNSTEKGDLSSESTVSRIRTEHFPLTLESARPSHTSQYLCASSDRDIGTGELFFGEGSRLTVL.

DNA of the CDR3: TGTGCCAGCAGTTCTGAAAAAAGAGTTAATCAGCCCCAGCATTTT. Its protein product is CASSSEKRVNQPQHF. The genes are TRBV28 and TRBJ1-5; D is unresolved. The CDR3 consists of 15 residues. V gave up 4 bases and J gave up 4 bases, with 14 bases separating them. The germline V gene encodes CDR1 MDHEN and CDR2 SYDVKM.

On this clone itself: An end of the junction does not agree with germline; a read error may underlie this. This rearrangement joins TRBV18 to TRBJ2-4, with a possible D match to TRBD2 (6 bases). This CDR3 has 16 residues. Germline lookup yields CDR1 KGHSH and CDR2 LQKENI. This chain's CDR3 is CASSPPVSGAQNIQYF. As DNA, the CDR3 is TGTGCCAGCTCACCACCGGTTTCGGGAGCCCAAAACATTCAGTACTTC.

The chain carries TRBV2 and TRBJ2-7; D gene uncertain. The V gene lost 4 bases and the J gene lost 2 bases, with 15 bases spanning the gap. Per germline, CDR1 SNHLY and CDR2 FYNNEI. The CDR3 runs to 15 residues. CDR3 protein: CASSGVERPPYEQYF. Here the CDR3 DNA reads TGTGCCAGCAGTGGAGTTGAGCGTCCCCCCTACGAGCAGTACTTC.

This chain joins TRBV7-9 and TRBJ1-2, with D tentatively TRBD1 (5 bases). CDR3 length equals 11 residues. Per germline, CDR1 SEHNR and CDR2 FQNEAQ (reference sequence). V was pared by 5 bases and J by 7 bases, with 8 bases between. CDR3 nucleotides: TGTGCCAGCAGCCCGGGACTTGGCTACACCTTC. It yields the protein CASSPGLGYTF.